Shown below are 28 T cell receptor beta chains from a single sample sequenced in a study of blood T cell repertoires in COVID-19. Only in-frame clones appear in the TCRdb table, and some are missing; sequencing was by immunoSEQ multiplex PCR. The sample shows over 120,000 clones, about 86% of them seen only once. The sequenced sample consisted of peripheral blood. The origin of the receptors is a woman aged 50 to 65 with active or convalescent COVID-19.

V gene TRBV10-1 combines with J gene TRBJ2-7; 9 bases match TRBD1. The CDR3 extends over 17 amino acids. V shed 3 bases, J shed 4 bases, and the junction held 13 bases outside the gene matches. CDR1 WNHNN and CDR2 SYGVQD come from the germline V gene (reference sequence). The CDR3 here is CASSDDRGSYELYEQYF. The CDR3 DNA sequence: TGCGCCAGCAGTGACGACAGGGGGTCATATGAACTGTACGAGCAGTACTTC.

The DNA for the CDR3 is TGTGCCAGCAGACCAGCGTTCGGGAGGGGGAGGGACACTGAAGCTTTCTTT. Protein product: CASRPAFGRGRDTEAFF. The V gene is TRBV7-9, the J gene TRBJ1-1; D perhaps matches TRBD1 (6 bases). V lost 6 bases and J 3 bases, leaving 23 bases between the germline ends. Germline V lookup: CDR1 SEHNR, CDR2 FQNEAQ (reference sequence). The CDR3 has 17 residues.

This clone occurred a few times. The chain carries TRBV11-2 and TRBJ2-7; 7 nucleotides match TRBD1. CDR1 and CDR2 from the germline V gene are SGHAT and FQNNGV. J gave up 6 bases and V 0 bases, and 2 bases lay outside the gene matches. There are 13 residues in the CDR3. CDR3 sequence reads: CASSLDRTGEQYF. In nucleotides, the CDR3 is TGTGCCAGCAGCTTAGACCGGACAGGCGAGCAGTACTTC.

This sequence joins TRBV10-3 and TRBJ2-2; TRBD2 matches 15 bases. The CDR3 covers 17 residues. Germline V gene sequence: CDR1 ENHRY, CDR2 SYGVKD. The trim removed 6 bases at V and 5 bases at J, leaving 7 bases unmatched. CDR3 DNA: TGTGCCATCAGGCCCGGACTAGCGGGAGGGCTGACCGGGGAGCTGTTTTTT. It encodes CAIRPGLAGGLTGELFF.

This chain connects TRBV11-1 to TRBJ1-1; possible D gene TRBD1, 5 bases. The CDR3 contains 14 residues. Germline V CDR1 and CDR2: SGHAT, FQDESV (reference sequence). V was cut by 6 bases and J by 1 base, with 12 bases left in between. CDR3 sequence (DNA): TGTGCCAGCAGGGGTGGGCAGGGGAACACTGAAGCTTTCTTT. This codes for CASRGGQGNTEAFF. The variable domain in full, completed from reference TRBV11-1 and TRBJ1-1, reads EAEVAQSPRYKITEKSQAVAFWCDPISGHATLYWYRQILGQGPELLVQFQDESVVDDSQLPKDRFSAERLKGVDSTLKIQPAELGDSAMYLCASRGGQGNTEAFFGQGTRLTVV.

V is TRBV13 and J is TRBJ2-1, with D tentatively TRBD2 (5 bases). This CDR3 has 15 residues. V was shortened by 2 bases and J by 3 bases, with 11 bases between the two germline ends. The germline gives CDR1 PRHDT, CDR2 FYEKMQ (reference sequence). CDR3 in DNA: TGTGCCAGCAGCTTAAGAGGCCGGGACTACAATGAGCAGTTCTTC. It yields the protein CASSLRGRDYNEQFF.

V usage is TRBV12-3 or TRBV12-4 and J usage is TRBJ2-1; D ambiguous. The germline V and J ends were trimmed by 2 bases and 9 bases, with 5 bases remaining between them. CDR3 size: 11 residues. The CDR3 here is CASSLRSEQFF. DNA of the CDR3: TGTGCCAGCAGTTTAAGGAGTGAGCAGTTCTTC.

This chain links TRBV6-2 or TRBV6-3 with TRBJ2-4; D ambiguous. This CDR3 region has 13 residues. V lost 3 bases to trimming and J lost 6 bases, with 9 bases between them. Germline V gene lookup returns CDR1 MNHEY and CDR2 SVGEGT. The CDR3 DNA follows: TGTGCCAGCAGTTATAGCCTCACAAACATTCAGTACTTC. It specifies CASSYSLTNIQYF.

The chain carries TRBV6-4 and TRBJ1-4, with D perhaps TRBD1 (6 bases). This CDR3 has 15 residues. In germline, CDR1 is MRHNA, CDR2 SNTAGT. V shed 0 bases and J shed 5 bases, with 10 bases lying between them. DNA for the CDR3: TGTGCCAGCAGTGACTCGACGGGGGGCAATGAAAAACTGTTTTTT. Protein: CASSDSTGGNEKLFF.

This chain connects TRBV7-8 to TRBJ1-6, with 7 bases lining up with TRBD1. V shed 5 bases, J shed 7 bases, and the junction held 2 bases outside the gene matches. CDR1 is SGHVS and CDR2 is FQNEAQ in the germline V gene. This CDR3 has 13 residues. Written as DNA, the CDR3 is TGTGCCAGCAGCCCGGACAGGAATTCACCCCTCCACTTT. Amino acids: CASSPDRNSPLHF.

The chain combines TRBV30 with TRBJ2-7; D call uncertain. The germline V and J ends were trimmed by 0 bases and 2 bases, with 14 bases remaining between them. There are 15 residues in the CDR3. CDR1 and CDR2 from the germline V gene are GTSNPN and SVGIG (reference sequence). The CDR3 DNA is TGTGCCTGGAGTGTAACGTCAGGCCTCCCCTACGAGCAGTACTTC. Its translation: CAWSVTSGLPYEQYF.

This sequence joins TRBV6-5 and TRBJ1-6, with D uncertain. Trimming removed 0 bases at V and 9 bases at J, with 15 bases between. The V gene's germline CDR1 is MNHEY and CDR2 SVGAGI. The CDR3 sequence is 16 residues long. The CDR3 nucleotides read TGTGCCAGCAGTTACTCGAGCGGCGCCGGAGGTTCACCCCTCCACTTT. Protein product: CASSYSSGAGGSPLHF.

The chain carries TRBV30 and TRBJ1-5; TRBD1 agrees at 7 bases. The V segment lost 5 bases and the J segment 2 bases; nucleotides outside the gene matches: 0. CDR3 length: 12 amino acids. In germline, CDR1 is GTSNPN, CDR2 SVGIG (reference sequence). CDR3 DNA sequence: TGTGCCTGGGACAGGGGCAATCAGCCCCAGCATTTT. Translating it yields CAWDRGNQPQHF.

Many counts were recorded for this clone. This rearrangement joins TRBV9 to TRBJ1-2; no reliable D call. Germline V gene sequence: CDR1 SGDLS, CDR2 YYNGEE. There are 16 residues in the CDR3. Trimming pared 0 bases from V and 4 bases from J, leaving 16 bases between. The DNA of the CDR3 is TGTGCCAGCAGCGTAGAAGAGGGAGCGGGTGGCTATGGCTACACCTTC. It specifies CASSVEEGAGGYGYTF.

The chain carries TRBV30 and TRBJ1-5; D is ambiguous. V lost 3 bases to trimming and J lost 6 bases, with 12 bases between them. This CDR3 is built from 13 residues. Germline V gene data show CDR1 as GTSNPN and CDR2 as SVGIG (reference sequence). In nucleotides, the CDR3 is TGTGCCTGGAGAGAGAGGGCCGGTCAGCCCCAGCATTTT. Its protein is CAWRERAGQPQHF.

The chain employs TRBV7-9 and TRBJ1-1; 8 bases line up with TRBD1. Germline V CDR1 and CDR2: SEHNR, FQNEAQ (reference sequence). The length of the CDR3 is 13 residues. V lost 6 bases, J lost 5 bases, and 5 bases stayed unmatched. The CDR3 coding sequence is TGTGCCAGCAGTCAGGGGGCTGGGACTGAAGCTTTCTTT. Translated: CASSQGAGTEAFF.

The CDR3 sequence: CASSGLTGSLRGGYTF. The CDR3 DNA reads as TGTGCCAGCAGCGGCCTAACAGGATCACTCAGGGGAGGCTACACCTTC. The rearrangement uses TRBV11-2 and TRBJ1-2; D perhaps matches TRBD1 (6 bases). This CDR3 contains 16 residues. CDR1 is SGHAT and CDR2 is FQNNGV in the germline V gene. V was trimmed by 5 bases and J by 8 bases, leaving 24 bases between them.

The chain uses TRBV12-3 or TRBV12-4 and TRBJ1-1; D is uncertain. The CDR3 has 11 amino acids. Trimming pared 1 base from V and 8 bases from J, leaving 5 bases between. CDR3 region: CASSLGREAFF. CDR3 DNA: TGTGCCAGCAGTTTAGGCAGGGAAGCTTTCTTT.

This clone was detected many times. The chain recombines TRBV7-3 with TRBJ2-5; 9 nucleotides match TRBD1. Per the germline V gene, CDR1 is SGHTA and CDR2 is FQGTGA. V trimming: 5 bases; J trimming: 4 bases; junction bases outside the gene matches: 11. This CDR3 is built from 16 residues. CDR3 sequence reads: CASSRRGTGQGETQYF. DNA for the CDR3: TGTGCCAGCAGCCGAAGGGGGACAGGGCAAGGAGAGACCCAGTACTTC.

This clone was seen a few times. J is TRBJ2-7 and V is TRBV6-5; D possibly corresponds to TRBD1 (6 bases). Germline assignment: CDR1 MNHEY and CDR2 SVGAGI. The CDR3 consists of 13 residues. The V end was cut by 5 bases, the J end by 3 bases, with 11 bases between. The CDR3 coding sequence is TGTGCCAGCAGTCGAGGACAGAGCTACGAGCAGTACTTC. It codes for CASSRGQSYEQYF.

This clone was detected only a few times. The gene calls are TRBV7-2 and TRBJ1-2, with TRBD1 matching over 7 bases. V dropped 5 bases and J dropped 4; count of bases not matched to a gene: 7. The CDR3 is 14 residues long. Per the germline V gene, CDR1 is SGHTA and CDR2 is FQGNSA. The CDR3 bases are TGTGCCAGCAGCCACGGGACAGCCCGCTATGGCTACACCTTC. Amino acid sequence: CASSHGTARYGYTF.

The chain employs TRBV3-1 (or the pseudogene TRBV3-2) and TRBJ1-1, with D uncertain. V was trimmed by 0 bases and J by 0 bases, leaving 23 bases between them. CDR3 length: 20 amino acids. Per germline, CDR1 LGHDT and CDR2 YNNKEL (reference sequence). CDR3 nucleotide sequence: TGTGCCAGCAGCCAAGACTCGTGCGGGATCCGACGATTCATGAACACTGAAGCTTTCTTT. Its protein product is CASSQDSCGIRRFMNTEAFF.

The J gene is TRBJ1-2, the V gene TRBV7-2; 12 bases agree with TRBD1. V dropped 8 bases and J dropped 6; count of bases not matched to a gene: 7. The CDR3 runs 14 residues. Per germline, CDR1 SGHTA and CDR2 FQGNSA. The CDR3 region is CASGDRGPTDGYTF. The CDR3 DNA is TGTGCCAGCGGGGACAGGGGGCCGACGGATGGCTACACCTTC. Full variable domain (outside the CDR3, taken from reference TRBV7-2 and TRBJ1-2): GAGVSQSPSNKVTEKGKDVELRCDPISGHTALYWYRQSLGQGLEFLIYFQGNSAPDKSGLPSDRFSAERTGGSVSTLTIQRTQQEDSAVYLCASGDRGPTDGYTFGSGTRLTVV.

This clone was found a few times. V is TRBV18 and J is TRBJ1-6; TRBD1 might be the D (5 bases). The V gene lost 0 bases and the J gene lost 9 bases, with 9 bases spanning the gap. The CDR3 sequence is 14 residues long. Germline values: CDR1 KGHSH, CDR2 LQKENI. The CDR3 reads CASSPPIGGSPLHF. The CDR3 DNA sequence: TGTGCCAGCTCACCACCGATCGGGGGTTCACCCCTCCACTTT.

The rearrangement joins TRBV6-5 to TRBJ1-1; D may be TRBD1 (5 bases). The V end lost 0 bases, the J end lost 9 bases, and 14 bases lay between the germline ends. Germline CDR1 MNHEY, CDR2 SVGAGI. This CDR3 is 14 amino acids long. The CDR3, as DNA: TGTGCCAGCAGTTACTCCCAGTCAGGGTTAAAAGCTTTCTTT. Translation: CASSYSQSGLKAFF.

The gene calls are TRBV7-6 and TRBJ1-1, with 10 bases lining up with TRBD1. The V and J ends lost 6 bases and 1 base, in that order; junction bases with no gene match: 5. CDR3 length equals 15 residues. The V gene's germline CDR1 is SGHVS and CDR2 FNYEAQ. DNA of the CDR3: TGTGCCAGCAGTCCAGGGACAGGGGCGAACACTGAAGCTTTCTTT. Translating it yields CASSPGTGANTEAFF.

The gene calls are TRBV11-3 and TRBJ2-1; 7 bases map to TRBD1. Germline trimming cut 4 bases from V and 5 bases from J; bases unmatched to any gene: 2. Germline CDR1 reads SGHNT; CDR2 reads YENEEA. The CDR3 totals 13 residues. In DNA form, the CDR3 reads TGTGCCAGCAGCTCGACAGGGAACAATGAGCAGTTCTTC. It yields the protein CASSSTGNNEQFF.

V is TRBV9 and J is TRBJ2-7, with a tentative D call TRBD1 (6 bases). Germline CDR1 reads SGDLS; CDR2 reads YYNGEE. CDR3 length: 15 residues. V lost 0 bases and J 4 bases, leaving 14 bases between the germline ends. The CDR3 nucleotides are TGTGCCAGCAGCGTAGACCCCGGGACAACTTACGAGCAGTACTTC. The encoded protein is CASSVDPGTTYEQYF.